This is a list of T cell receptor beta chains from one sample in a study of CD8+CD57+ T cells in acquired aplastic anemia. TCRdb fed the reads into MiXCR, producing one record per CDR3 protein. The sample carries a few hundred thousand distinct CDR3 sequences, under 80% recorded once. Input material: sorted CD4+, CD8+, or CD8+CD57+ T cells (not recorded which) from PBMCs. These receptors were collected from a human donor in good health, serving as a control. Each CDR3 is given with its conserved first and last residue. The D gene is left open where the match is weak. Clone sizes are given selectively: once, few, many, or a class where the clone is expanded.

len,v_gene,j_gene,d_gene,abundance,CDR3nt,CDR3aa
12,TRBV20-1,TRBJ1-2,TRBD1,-,TGCAGTGCTAGAGGGGGGACAGGACCCTACACCTTC,CSARGGTGPYTF
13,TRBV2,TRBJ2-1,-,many,TGTGCCAGCAGCCGGACAGAGTACAATGAGCAGTTCTTC,CASSRTEYNEQFF
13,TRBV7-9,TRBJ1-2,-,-,TGTGCCAGCAGCTTAGAGGCCAGTGCTGGCTACACCTTC,CASSLEASAGYTF
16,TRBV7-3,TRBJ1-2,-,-,TGTGCCAGCAGCCGTGCCTACGAGGGGACTAACTATGGCTACACCTTC,CASSRAYEGTNYGYTF
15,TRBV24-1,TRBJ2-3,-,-,TGTGCCACCAGTGAACGGAGTTTCGGCACAGATACGCAGTATTTT,CATSERSFGTDTQYF
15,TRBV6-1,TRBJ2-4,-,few,TGTGCCATGGGGCGTGGCGACGAATCTTCGAACATTCAGTACTTC,CAMGRGDESSNIQYF
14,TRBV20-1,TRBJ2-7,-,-,TGCAGTGCGCCCCAAGAAAGCAGGGCCGACGAGCAGTACTTC,CSAPQESRADEQYF
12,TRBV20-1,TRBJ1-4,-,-,TGCAGTGCTCCAAGAGGGCACGAAAAACTGTTTTTT,CSAPRGHEKLFF
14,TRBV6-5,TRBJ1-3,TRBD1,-,TGTGCCAGCAGTAAAGACAGGGAAGGAAACACCATATATTTT,CASSKDREGNTIYF
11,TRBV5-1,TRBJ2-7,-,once,TGCGCCAGCAGCGACCTCAGCGGCACAGACTTC,CASSDLSGTDF
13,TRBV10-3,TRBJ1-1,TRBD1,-,TGTGCCATCAAGGAGACAGGGGAAACTGAAGCTTACTTT,CAIKETGETEAYF
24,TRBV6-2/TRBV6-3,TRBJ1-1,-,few,-,CASTEWKTGSYEQYFGPGNTEAFF
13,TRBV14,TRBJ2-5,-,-,TGTGCCAGCAGCCAAGATAAAACCAGGACCCGTGCTTTC,CASSQDKTRTRAF
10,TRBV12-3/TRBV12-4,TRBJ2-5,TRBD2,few,TGTGCCAGCAGCTCGGGACTATCATACTTC,CASSSGLSYF
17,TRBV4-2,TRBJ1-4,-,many,TGTGCCAGCAGCCAAGAAACGAGGGGCAATACTAATGAAAAACTGTTTTTT,CASSQETRGNTNEKLFF
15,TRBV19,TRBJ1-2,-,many,TGTGCCAGTGACACTAGGACAGCACCTAACTATGGCTACACCTTC,CASDTRTAPNYGYTF
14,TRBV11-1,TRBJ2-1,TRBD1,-,TGTGCCAGCAGCCCCCCGGGACAGGACAATGAGCAGTTCTTC,CASSPPGQDNEQFF
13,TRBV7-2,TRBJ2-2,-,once,TGTGCCAGCAGCTTAGGAGTAACCGGGGGGCTGTTTTTT,CASSLGVTGGLFF
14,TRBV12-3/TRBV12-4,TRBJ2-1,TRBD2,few,TGTGCCACCACCACCGGGACTATTAACAATGAGCAGTTCTTC,CATTTGTINNEQFF
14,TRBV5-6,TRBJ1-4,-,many,TGTGCCAGCAAAGTCGCGGCCGTCAATGAAAAACTGTTTTTT,CASKVAAVNEKLFF